The 30 T cell receptor beta chains reported below all come from one sample, sequenced in a study of blood T cell repertoires in COVID-19. Clones were sequenced by immunoSEQ multiplex PCR, and TCRdb holds only the in-frame ones, with some missing. Counted here are 150,000 to 180,000 clones, roughly 89% occurring once; the ten biggest clones make up approximately 0.59%. Sequenced input: peripheral blood. All receptors derive from a man aged 45-60 years with acute or convalescent COVID-19.

This chain links TRBV3-1 (or the pseudogene TRBV3-2) with TRBJ1-2; 9 bases align to TRBD1. The CDR3 loop spans 14 amino acids. With V trimmed by 4 bases and J by 7 bases, 7 bases remained unmatched. The germline CDR1 and CDR2 sequences are LGHDT and YNNKEL (reference sequence). The CDR3 protein is CASSPTGGRGGYTF. The CDR3 DNA is TGTGCCAGCAGCCCAACAGGGGGCAGGGGTGGCTACACCTTC.

The rearrangement links TRBV6-6 to TRBJ2-2; 8 positions match TRBD2. Looked up from germline, CDR1 is MNHNY and CDR2 is SVGAGI (reference sequence). The CDR3 consists of 14 residues. V lost 7 bases, J lost 5 bases, and 6 bases stayed unmatched. CDR3 sequence: CASKPGGNTGELFF. The CDR3 bases are TGTGCCAGCAAACCGGGAGGGAATACCGGGGAGCTGTTTTTT.

The CDR3 loop reads CAWSHRDRGFQETQYF. The CDR3 DNA sequence: TGTGCCTGGAGTCACCGGGACAGGGGGTTTCAAGAGACCCAGTACTTC. The chain recombines TRBV30 with TRBJ2-5; 11 nucleotides match TRBD1. Looked up from germline, CDR1 is GTSNPN and CDR2 is SVGIG (reference sequence). V trimming: 2 bases; J trimming: 2 bases; junction bases outside the gene matches: 7. This CDR3 is built from 16 residues.

The V and J genes are TRBV28 and TRBJ2-7; maybe TRBD1 (6 bases). Germline V gives CDR1 MDHEN, CDR2 SYDVKM. Trimming took 7 bases from V and 6 from J, leaving 22 bases between them. The CDR3 loop spans 15 amino acids. The CDR3 nucleotides read TGTGCCAGCAATTCCCTGGGGGCAGGGAAAGGCGAGCAGTACTTC. The encoded protein is CASNSLGAGKGEQYF.

The chain uses TRBV30 and TRBJ2-7; 8 bases line up with TRBD1. Looked up from germline, CDR1 is GTSNPN and CDR2 is SVGIG (reference sequence). This CDR3 has 11 amino acids. The J segment lost 6 bases and the V segment lost 3 bases, leaving 1 base of the junction unmatched. The CDR3 reads CAWRQGVEQYV. For the CDR3, the DNA is TGTGCCTGGAGACAGGGGGTCGAGCAGTACGTC.

CDR3 sequence reads: CASRTLGGEGSPLHF. DNA for the CDR3: TGTGCCAGCAGAACTCTGGGGGGAGAAGGGTCACCCCTCCACTTT. The chain recombines TRBV7-8 with TRBJ1-6; D perhaps matches TRBD1 (5 bases). V was pared by 6 bases and J by 10 bases, with 19 bases between. The length of the CDR3 is 15 residues. The germline V gene encodes CDR1 SGHVS and CDR2 FQNEAQ.

The chain has TRBV18 and TRBJ1-5; D gene unclear. The CDR3 contains 16 residues. Germline V gene lookup returns CDR1 KGHSH and CDR2 LQKENI. The ends were cut back, 1 base at V and 2 bases at J, with 12 bases in the middle. The CDR3 DNA sequence: TGTGCCAGCTCACCACTTGGGCCCGGCGGCAATCAGCCCCAGCATTTT. Protein sequence: CASSPLGPGGNQPQHF. Supplemented by reference TRBV18 and TRBJ1-5, the full variable domain reads NAGVMQNPRHLVRRRGQEARLRCSPMKGHSHVYWYRQLPEEGLKFMVYLQKENIIDESGMPKERFSAEFPKEGPSILRIQQVVRGDSAAYFCASSPLGPGGNQPQHFGDGTRLSIL.

This clone has only one observation. This CDR3 is CASSLAPGQTYEQYV. The DNA of the CDR3 is TGTGCCAGCAGCTTAGCACCGGGACAGACCTACGAGCAGTACGTC. The chain combines TRBV7-2 with TRBJ2-7, with 7 positions matching TRBD1. This CDR3 has 15 amino acids. V lost 0 bases, J lost 2 bases, and 4 bases stayed unmatched. The germline gives CDR1 SGHTA, CDR2 FQGNSA.

The genes are TRBV29-1 and TRBJ1-2; D remains ambiguous. Germline lookup yields CDR1 SQVTM and CDR2 ANQGSEA. CDR3 length: 11 amino acids. Trimming removed 3 bases at V and 0 bases at J, with 2 bases between. The CDR3 reads CSVDSNYGYTF. CDR3 in DNA: TGCAGCGTTGACTCTAACTATGGCTACACCTTC.

The rearrangement links TRBV5-1 to TRBJ1-2, with D perhaps matching TRBD1 (6 bases). CDR3 length: 13 amino acids. With 2 bases removed from V and 2 bases from J, the gap between germline ends came to 7 bases. Looked up from germline, CDR1 is SGHRS and CDR2 is YFSETQ. The CDR3 nucleotides read TGCGCCAGCAGCTTCACAGGGAACTATGGCTACACCTTC. Translation gives CASSFTGNYGYTF.

The V gene is TRBV7-3, the J gene TRBJ2-2, with D perhaps matching TRBD1 (5 bases). Germline V lookup: CDR1 SGHTA, CDR2 FQGTGA. The germline V and J ends were trimmed by 6 bases and 2 bases, with 10 bases remaining between them. This CDR3 contains 14 residues. The CDR3 sequence is CASSRGVNTGELFF. The CDR3 DNA is TGTGCCAGCAGTAGGGGCGTAAACACCGGGGAGCTGTTTTTT.

This chain uses TRBV28 with TRBJ1-5; D gene ambiguous. The CDR3 totals 15 residues. CDR1 and CDR2 (germline): MDHEN, SYDVKM. V was trimmed by 4 bases and J by 3 bases, leaving 13 bases between them. The CDR3 DNA is TGTGCCAGCAGTTCCCCCTGGCAGGTCAATCAGCCCCAGCATTTT. This sequence encodes CASSSPWQVNQPQHF. The variable domain in full, completed from reference TRBV28 and TRBJ1-5, reads DVKVTQSSRYLVKRTGEKVFLECVQDMDHENMFWYRQDPGLGLRLIYFSYDVKMKEKGDIPEGYSVSREKKERFSLILESASTNQTSMYLCASSSPWQVNQPQHFGDGTRLSIL.

This chain uses TRBV9 with TRBJ1-6; 7 bases agree with TRBD1. The CDR3 is 14 amino acids. V shed 4 bases, J shed 7 bases, and the junction held 5 bases outside the gene matches. Per germline, CDR1 SGDLS and CDR2 YYNGEE. CDR3 nucleotides: TGTGCCAGCAGCCCGGGACAGAAAAATTCACCCCTCCACTTT. Residues: CASSPGQKNSPLHF.

DNA of the CDR3: TGTGCCTGGAGTCGAAGGGGGCCGGGCTACACCTTC. It codes for CAWSRRGPGYTF. This chain uses TRBV30 with TRBJ1-2, with TRBD1 matching over 7 bases. CDR1 is GTSNPN and CDR2 is SVGIG in the germline V gene (reference sequence). The CDR3 spans 12 residues. V lost 2 bases to trimming and J lost 8 bases; unmatched junction nucleotides: 5. Supplemented by reference TRBV30 and TRBJ1-2, the full variable domain reads SQTIHQWPATLVQPVGSPLSLECTVEGTSNPNLYWYRQAAGRGLQLLFYSVGIGQISSEVPQNLSASRPQDRQFILSSKKLLLSDSGFYLCAWSRRGPGYTFGSGTRLTVV.

The V and J genes are TRBV7-9 and TRBJ1-6, with D hard to call. The CDR3 runs to 15 residues. The V gene's germline CDR1 is SEHNR and CDR2 FQNEAQ (reference sequence). V lost 5 bases to trimming and J lost 3 bases, with 11 bases between them. DNA for the CDR3: TGTGCCAGCAGCACCGGACGGGACTATAATTCACCCCTCCACTTT. It codes for CASSTGRDYNSPLHF.

CDR3 sequence (DNA): TGCGCCAGCAGCACGGGACAGTATAATTCACCCCTCCACTTT. Amino acids: CASSTGQYNSPLHF. V gene TRBV5-1 combines with J gene TRBJ1-6; 7 nucleotides match TRBD1. In germline, CDR1 is SGHRS, CDR2 YFSETQ. The CDR3 sequence is 14 residues long. V dropped 4 bases and J dropped 4; count of bases not matched to a gene: 2.

The rearrangement links TRBV5-1 to TRBJ2-7; 9 bases are a match to TRBD2. CDR3 length equals 18 residues. The trim removed 0 bases at V and 3 bases at J, leaving 13 bases unmatched. CDR1 SGHRS and CDR2 YFSETQ come from the germline V gene. The CDR3 spells CASSLASAAGGTFYEQYF. For the CDR3, the DNA is TGCGCCAGCAGCTTGGCCTCAGCGGCGGGAGGGACTTTCTACGAGCAGTACTTC.

CDR3 protein: CASSTGTGPGELFF. The CDR3 DNA follows: TGTGCCAGCAGCACCGGGACAGGGCCCGGGGAGCTGTTTTTT. The chain joins TRBV6-5 to TRBJ2-2; 9 positions agree with TRBD1. The CDR3 is made up of 14 amino acids. V was clipped by 6 bases and J by 6 bases; unmatched bases: 5. Looked up from germline, CDR1 is MNHEY and CDR2 is SVGAGI.

This rearrangement joins TRBV5-1 to TRBJ2-7; 8 bases are a match to TRBD1. The germline CDR1 and CDR2 sequences are SGHRS and YFSETQ. V trimming: 4 bases; J trimming: 2 bases; junction bases outside the gene matches: 8. The CDR3 is 15 amino acids. The CDR3 bases are TGCGCCAGCAGCCGTGGGACAGGCTCCACCTACGAGCAGTACGTC. It translates to CASSRGTGSTYEQYV.

The J gene is TRBJ1-5, the V gene TRBV30; 12 bases are shared with TRBD1. The V gene end was trimmed by 5 bases and the J gene end by 7 bases; junction bases not matched to a gene: 6. CDR1 is GTSNPN, CDR2 SVGIG, per germline (reference sequence). The CDR3 length is 14 residues. The CDR3 DNA reads TGTGCCTGGGCCGGGACAGGGGGCGGACAGCCCCAGCATTTT. This sequence encodes CAWAGTGGGQPQHF.

The rearrangement joins TRBV6-6 to TRBJ1-2; D unclear. V was cut by 5 bases and J by 6 bases, with 13 bases left in between. The CDR3 has 13 residues. CDR1 is MNHNY and CDR2 is SVGAGI in the germline V gene (reference sequence). CDR3 sequence: CASSTTKWDGYTF. CDR3 coding DNA: TGTGCCAGCAGTACTACAAAGTGGGATGGCTACACCTTC.

This clone was counted only a few times. The chain links TRBV10-3 to TRBJ2-7, with D maybe TRBD1 (6 bases). The CDR3 totals 14 residues. V was clipped by 3 bases and J by 7 bases, with 16 bases between them. Germline CDR1 is ENHRY and CDR2 is SYGVKD. The CDR3, as DNA: TGTGCCATCAGTGATAACCAGGGGTGGGGGGAGCAGTACTTC. Its protein is CAISDNQGWGEQYF.

A word on this clone: The same CDR3 is also encoded by other DNA sequences in this sample. The CDR3 DNA follows: TGTGCCAGCAGTCCCCAGGGGGTCGAAGCTTTCTTT. Translating gives CASSPQGVEAFF. The V call is TRBV28, the J call TRBJ1-1; 7 positions agree with TRBD1. Germline values: CDR1 MDHEN, CDR2 SYDVKM. The CDR3 is 12 amino acids. With V trimmed by 5 bases and J by 8 bases, 5 bases remained unmatched.

J is TRBJ1-5 and V is TRBV15; 9 nucleotides match TRBD1. The CDR3 is made up of 15 amino acids. Germline V gene data show CDR1 as LNHNV and CDR2 as YYDKDF (reference sequence). V shed 4 bases, J shed 6 bases, and the junction held 7 bases outside the gene matches. CDR3 sequence reads: CATSTGQGRVQPQHF. The CDR3 nucleotides are TGTGCCACCAGCACGGGACAGGGTAGGGTTCAGCCCCAGCATTTT.

CDR3 DNA sequence: TGTGCCAGCAGCCAAGGGGTCGGGGGCGAGCAGTACGTC. Its translation is CASSQGVGGEQYV. The chain combines TRBV3-1 (or the pseudogene TRBV3-2) with TRBJ2-7; tentatively, D is TRBD2 (6 bases). The CDR3 has 13 amino acids. V lost 1 base and J lost 6, with 10 bases in between. Germline assignment: CDR1 LGHDT and CDR2 YNNKEL (reference sequence).

The chain recombines TRBV28 with TRBJ2-3; D uncertain. V lost 3 bases to trimming and J lost 6 bases, with 13 bases between them. This CDR3 is built from 14 residues. Germline-derived CDR1 and CDR2 are MDHEN and SYDVKM. DNA of the CDR3: TGTGCCAGCAGTTTGGTTCTATTACGGGATACGCAGTATTTT. Its translation is CASSLVLLRDTQYF. The full variable domain, with the rest looked up from reference TRBV28 and TRBJ2-3, is DVKVTQSSRYLVKRTGEKVFLECVQDMDHENMFWYRQDPGLGLRLIYFSYDVKMKEKGDIPEGYSVSREKKERFSLILESASTNQTSMYLCASSLVLLRDTQYFGPGTRLTVL.

The gene calls are TRBV2 and TRBJ2-7; D might be TRBD1 (6 bases). V gave up 5 bases and J gave up 9 bases, with 17 bases separating them. The CDR3 runs 13 residues. Germline CDR1 SNHLY, CDR2 FYNNEI. The CDR3 loop reads CASSLTGSPGQYF. In nucleotides, the CDR3 is TGTGCCAGCAGTCTTACAGGGTCTCCAGGGCAGTACTTC.

The chain has TRBV18 and TRBJ2-7; D gene ambiguous. Germline V gene data show CDR1 as KGHSH and CDR2 as LQKENI. The V end lost 2 bases, the J end lost 6 bases, and 11 bases lay between the germline ends. The CDR3 runs 13 residues. CDR3 nucleotides: TGTGCCAGCTCACCAGACGCGCGGAGCGAGCAGTACGTC. This encodes CASSPDARSEQYV.

The rearrangement uses TRBV28 and TRBJ2-5; D might be TRBD1 (8 bases). CDR1 MDHEN and CDR2 SYDVKM come from the germline V gene. V was shortened by 5 bases and J by 3 bases, with 16 bases between the two germline ends. CDR3 size: 15 residues. The CDR3 DNA sequence: TGTGCCAGCAGTAGTCAGGGGGCGGGGGAAGAGACCCAGTACTTC. It codes for CASSSQGAGEETQYF.

The J gene is TRBJ2-6, the V gene TRBV15, with a possible D match to TRBD1 (5 bases). The CDR3 contains 17 residues. Germline V CDR1 and CDR2: LNHNV, YYDKDF (reference sequence). Deletions cut 0 bases from V and 4 bases from J, with 13 bases between. The CDR3 protein is CATSRDQGRFGANVLTF. The CDR3 coding sequence is TGTGCCACCAGCAGAGATCAGGGCAGATTCGGGGCCAACGTCCTGACTTTC.